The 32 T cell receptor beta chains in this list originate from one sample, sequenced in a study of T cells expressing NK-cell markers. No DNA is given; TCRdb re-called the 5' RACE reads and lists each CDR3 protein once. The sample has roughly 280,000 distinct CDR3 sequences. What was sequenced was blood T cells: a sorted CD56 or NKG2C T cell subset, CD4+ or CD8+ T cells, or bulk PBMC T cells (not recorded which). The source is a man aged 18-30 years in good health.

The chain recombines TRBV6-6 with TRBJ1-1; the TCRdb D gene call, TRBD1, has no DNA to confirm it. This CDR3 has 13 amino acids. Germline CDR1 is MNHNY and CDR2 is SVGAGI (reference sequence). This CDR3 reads CASQLPGTGKAFF.

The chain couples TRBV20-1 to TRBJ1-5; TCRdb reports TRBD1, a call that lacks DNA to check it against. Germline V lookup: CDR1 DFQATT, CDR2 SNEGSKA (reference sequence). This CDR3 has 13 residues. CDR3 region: CSAVDSTNQPQHF.

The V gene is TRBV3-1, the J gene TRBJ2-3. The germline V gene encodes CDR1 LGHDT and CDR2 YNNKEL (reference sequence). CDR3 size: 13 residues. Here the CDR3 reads CASSQDHTDTQYF.

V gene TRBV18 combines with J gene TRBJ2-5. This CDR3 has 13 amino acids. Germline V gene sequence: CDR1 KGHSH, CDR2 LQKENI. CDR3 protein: CASSPPASETQYF.

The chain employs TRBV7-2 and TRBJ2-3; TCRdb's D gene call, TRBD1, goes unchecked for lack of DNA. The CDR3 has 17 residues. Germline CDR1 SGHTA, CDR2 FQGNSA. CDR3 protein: CASSFLGTGISTDTQYF.

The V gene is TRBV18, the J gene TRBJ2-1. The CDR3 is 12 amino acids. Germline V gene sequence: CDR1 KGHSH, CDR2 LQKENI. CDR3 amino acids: CASSSETDEQFF.

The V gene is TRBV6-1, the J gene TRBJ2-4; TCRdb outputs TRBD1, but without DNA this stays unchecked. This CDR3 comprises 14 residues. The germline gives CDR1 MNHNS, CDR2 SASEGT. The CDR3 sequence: CASSRRGGLNIQYF.

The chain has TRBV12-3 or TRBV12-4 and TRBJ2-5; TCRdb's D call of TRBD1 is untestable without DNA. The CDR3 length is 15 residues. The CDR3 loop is CASTSTRGQQMAQYF.

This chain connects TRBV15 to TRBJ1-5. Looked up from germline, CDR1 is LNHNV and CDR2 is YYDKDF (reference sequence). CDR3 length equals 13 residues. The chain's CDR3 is CATSSLTDQPQHF. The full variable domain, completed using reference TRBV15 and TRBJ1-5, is DAMVIQNPRYQVTQFGKPVTLSCSQTLNHNVMYWYQQKSSQAPKLLFHYYDKDFNNEADTPDNFQSRRPNTSFCFLDIRSPGLGDTAMYLCATSSLTDQPQHFGDGTRLSIL.

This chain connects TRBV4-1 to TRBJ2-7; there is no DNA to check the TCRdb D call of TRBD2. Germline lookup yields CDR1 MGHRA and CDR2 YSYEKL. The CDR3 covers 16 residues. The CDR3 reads CASSRTSGRALGEQYF.

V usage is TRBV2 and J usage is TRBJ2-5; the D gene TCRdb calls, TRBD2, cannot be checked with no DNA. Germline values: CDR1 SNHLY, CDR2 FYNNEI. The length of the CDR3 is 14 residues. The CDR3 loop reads CASRRVEAEETQYF. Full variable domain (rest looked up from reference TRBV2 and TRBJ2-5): EPEVTQTPSHQVTQMGQEVILRCVPISNHLYFYWYRQILGQKVEFLVSFYNNEISEKSEIFDDQFSVERPDGSNFTLKIRSTKLEDSAMYFCASRRVEAEETQYFGPGTRLLVL.

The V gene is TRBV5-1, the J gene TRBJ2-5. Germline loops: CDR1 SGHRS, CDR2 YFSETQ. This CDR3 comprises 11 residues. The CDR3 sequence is CASSYVETQYF.

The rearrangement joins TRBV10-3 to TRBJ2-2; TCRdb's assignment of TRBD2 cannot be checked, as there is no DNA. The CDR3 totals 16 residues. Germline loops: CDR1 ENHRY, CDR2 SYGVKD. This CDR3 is CAIGNSGAANTGELFF.

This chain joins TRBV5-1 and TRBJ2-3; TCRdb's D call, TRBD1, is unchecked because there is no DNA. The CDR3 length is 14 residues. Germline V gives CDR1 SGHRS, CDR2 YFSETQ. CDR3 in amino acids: CASSPEGGTDTQYF.

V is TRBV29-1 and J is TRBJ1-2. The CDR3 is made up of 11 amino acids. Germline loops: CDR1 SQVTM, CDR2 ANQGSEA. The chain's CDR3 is CSDGPNYGYTF.

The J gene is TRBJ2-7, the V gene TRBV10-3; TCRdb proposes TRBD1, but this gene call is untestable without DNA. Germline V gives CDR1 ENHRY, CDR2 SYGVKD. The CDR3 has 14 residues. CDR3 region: CAINDRGKRDEQYF.

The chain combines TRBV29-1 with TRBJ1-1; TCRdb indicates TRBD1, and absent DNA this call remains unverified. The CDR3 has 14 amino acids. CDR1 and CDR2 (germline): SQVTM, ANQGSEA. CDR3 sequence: CSVGRTVSPVEAFF.

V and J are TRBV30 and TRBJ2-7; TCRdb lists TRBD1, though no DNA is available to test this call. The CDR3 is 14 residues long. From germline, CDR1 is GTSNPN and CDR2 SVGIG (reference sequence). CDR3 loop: CAWTRTGSSYEQYF.

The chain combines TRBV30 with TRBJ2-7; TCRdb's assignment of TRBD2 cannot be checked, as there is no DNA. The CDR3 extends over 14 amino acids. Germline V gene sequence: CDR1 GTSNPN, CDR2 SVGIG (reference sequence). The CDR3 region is CAWTPLAGAYEQYF.

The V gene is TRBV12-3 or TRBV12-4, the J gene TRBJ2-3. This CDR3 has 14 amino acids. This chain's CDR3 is CASSPTIRTDTQYF.

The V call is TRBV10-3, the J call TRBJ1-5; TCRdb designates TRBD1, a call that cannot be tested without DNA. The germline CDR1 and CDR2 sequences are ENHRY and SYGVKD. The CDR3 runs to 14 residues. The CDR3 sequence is CAIGGKGSNQPQHF.

The CDR3 sequence: CASSKGREEQFF. The rearrangement joins TRBV21-1 to TRBJ2-1; TCRdb reports TRBD1, a call that lacks DNA to check it against. TRBV21-1 is deemed a pseudogene. The CDR3 has 12 amino acids.

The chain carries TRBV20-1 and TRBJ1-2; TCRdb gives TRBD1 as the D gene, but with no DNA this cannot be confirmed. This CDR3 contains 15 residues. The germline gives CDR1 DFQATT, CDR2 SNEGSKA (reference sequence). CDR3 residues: CSATQTGTGGAGYTF.

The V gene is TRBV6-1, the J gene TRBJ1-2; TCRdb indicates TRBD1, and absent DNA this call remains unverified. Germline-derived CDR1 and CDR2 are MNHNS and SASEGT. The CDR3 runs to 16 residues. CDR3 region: CASSEVTGQGPWGYTF.

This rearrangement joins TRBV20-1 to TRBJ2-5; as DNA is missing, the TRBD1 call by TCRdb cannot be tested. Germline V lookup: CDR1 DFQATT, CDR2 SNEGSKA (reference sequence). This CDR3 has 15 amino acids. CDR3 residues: CSAMERTGGRETQYF.

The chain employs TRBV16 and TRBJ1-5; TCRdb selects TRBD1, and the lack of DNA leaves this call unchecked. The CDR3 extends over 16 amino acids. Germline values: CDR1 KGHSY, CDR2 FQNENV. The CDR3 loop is CASSPRGISGNQPQHF. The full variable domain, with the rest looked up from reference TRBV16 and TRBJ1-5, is GEEVAQTPKHLVRGEGQKAKLYCAPIKGHSYVFWYQQVLKNEFKFLISFQNENVFDETGMPKERFSAKCLPNSPCSLEIQATKLEDSAVYFCASSPRGISGNQPQHFGDGTRLSIL.

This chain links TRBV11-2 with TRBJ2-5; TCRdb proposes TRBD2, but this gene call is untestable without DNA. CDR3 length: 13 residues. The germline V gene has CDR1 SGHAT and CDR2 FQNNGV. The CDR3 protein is CASSFPLDPPQYF.

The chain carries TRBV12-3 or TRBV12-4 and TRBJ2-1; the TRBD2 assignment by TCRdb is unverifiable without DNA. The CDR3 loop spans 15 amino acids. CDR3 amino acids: CASRSLSGRVDEQFF.

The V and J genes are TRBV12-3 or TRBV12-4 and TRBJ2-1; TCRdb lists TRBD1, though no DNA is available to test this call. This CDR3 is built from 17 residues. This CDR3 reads CASSLAGWGGSYNEQFF.

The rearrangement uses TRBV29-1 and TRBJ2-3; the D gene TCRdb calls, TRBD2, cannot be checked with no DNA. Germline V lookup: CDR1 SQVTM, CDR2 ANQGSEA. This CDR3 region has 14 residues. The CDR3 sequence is CRPGVAGGTDTQYF.

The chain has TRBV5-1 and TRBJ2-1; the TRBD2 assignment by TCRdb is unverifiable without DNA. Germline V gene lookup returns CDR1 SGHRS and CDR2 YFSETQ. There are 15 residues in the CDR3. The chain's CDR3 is CASSLAPSGSNEQFF.

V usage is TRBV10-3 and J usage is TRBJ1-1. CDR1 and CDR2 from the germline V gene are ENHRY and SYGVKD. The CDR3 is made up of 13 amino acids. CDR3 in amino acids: CAISDQTRTEAFF.